The 17 T cell receptor beta chains below all came from one sample that was sequenced in a study of T cells in narcolepsy. Assay: immunoSEQ multiplex PCR; the TCRdb copy retains only in-frame clones and omits some. The table lists about 37,000 clones, 80% of them singletons. The sample was memory (CD45RA-) CD4+ T cells from blood. The receptor source for this set is a human donor in good health.

This clone has more than one count but fewer than ten. The chain links TRBV2 to TRBJ1-2, with D uncertain. CDR1 and CDR2 from the germline V gene are SNHLY and FYNNEI. V was clipped by 2 bases and J by 2 bases, with 6 bases between them. The CDR3 runs to 13 residues. CDR3 bases: TGTGCCAGCAGTGAAACACTAAACTATGGCTACACCTTC. Its translation: CASSETLNYGYTF.

V usage is TRBV21-1 and J usage is TRBJ2-7; the table calls TRBD1, which could not be checked here. TRBV21-1 is a pseudogene segment. The CDR3 has 16 amino acids. In nucleotides, the CDR3 is TGTGCCAGCAGCAAAGTTAACAGGGGAATTTCCTACGAGCAGTACTTC. Translation gives CASSKVNRGISYEQYF.

The V and J genes are TRBV2 and TRBJ2-1; TRBD2 is a possible D gene (6 bases). V was trimmed by 4 bases and J by 4 bases, leaving 14 bases between them. This CDR3 spans 15 amino acids. Per the germline V gene, CDR1 is SNHLY and CDR2 is FYNNEI. The CDR3 is CASSVASAGYNEQFF. In DNA, the CDR3 is TGTGCCAGCAGTGTGGCTAGCGCCGGATACAATGAGCAGTTCTTC.

The chain uses TRBV5-1 and TRBJ2-3; D remains unclear. Germline V gene lookup returns CDR1 SGHRS and CDR2 YFSETQ. V lost 5 bases, J lost 0 bases, and 10 bases lay in between. The CDR3 spans 14 residues. The CDR3 here is CASRIGQSTDTQYF. In nucleotides, the CDR3 is TGCGCCAGCAGAATCGGCCAGAGCACAGATACGCAGTATTTT.

The chain couples TRBV10-2 to TRBJ2-1; TRBD2 might be the D (6 bases). V lost 6 bases, J lost 8 bases, and 17 bases lay in between. Germline lookup yields CDR1 WSHSY and CDR2 SAAADI. CDR3 size: 14 residues. The CDR3 region has the DNA TGCGCCAGCAGCCCTCTCACTAGCCTCCATGAGCAGTTCTTC. Translation gives CASSPLTSLHEQFF.

V gene TRBV11-1 combines with J gene TRBJ2-2; D is unclear. Trimming cost V 2 bases and J 6 bases, with 7 bases left between them. Looked up from germline, CDR1 is SGHAT and CDR2 is FQDESV (reference sequence). The CDR3 runs 13 residues. The CDR3 sequence: CASSLSTAGELFF. Here the CDR3 DNA reads TGTGCCAGCAGCTTAAGTACGGCCGGGGAGCTGTTTTTT.

The chain recombines TRBV5-3 with TRBJ2-1; 14 positions match TRBD2. Being an ORF, TRBV5-3 has a function that is uncertain. V gave up 4 bases and J gave up 0 bases; unmatched junction bases: 0. The CDR3 is 16 amino acids. CDR3: CARSGTSGSSYNEQFF. As DNA, the CDR3 is TGTGCCAGAAGCGGGACTAGCGGGAGCTCCTACAATGAGCAGTTCTTC.

V usage is TRBV9 and J usage is TRBJ2-7; D may be TRBD1 (5 bases). The CDR3 spans 16 residues. Trimming pared 0 bases from V and 4 bases from J, leaving 17 bases between. Germline CDR1 is SGDLS and CDR2 is YYNGEE. The CDR3 loop reads CASSVAPRGPFYEQYF. The CDR3 coding sequence is TGTGCCAGCAGCGTAGCCCCAAGGGGTCCCTTTTACGAGCAGTACTTC.

The chain recombines TRBV7-2 with TRBJ2-1; tentatively, D is TRBD2 (5 bases). Trimming removed 5 bases at V and 3 bases at J, with 14 bases between. The CDR3 extends over 15 amino acids. CDR1 and CDR2 from the germline V gene are SGHTA and FQGNSA. The CDR3 loop reads CASSPGRAYYNEQFF. The CDR3, as DNA: TGTGCCAGCAGCCCTGGGCGGGCTTACTACAATGAGCAGTTCTTC.

This clone was observed a handful of times. This specimen includes other DNA sequences encoding the same CDR3. The chain couples TRBV6-1 to TRBJ2-5; 9 nucleotides match TRBD2. The CDR3 has 15 residues. After removal of 0 bases from V and 1 base from J, the junction contained 0 bases not matched to a gene. Germline CDR1 is MNHNS and CDR2 is SASEGT. In nucleotides, the CDR3 is TGTGCCAGCAGTGAAGCAGCGGGGGGCCAAGAGACCCAGTACTTC. As protein: CASSEAAGGQETQYF.

The rearrangement uses TRBV19 and TRBJ2-2; the match to TRBD2 covers 12 bases. The ends lost 5 bases at V and 4 bases at J; junction bases unmatched: 2. The germline gives CDR1 LNHDA, CDR2 SQIVND (reference sequence). The CDR3 has 15 residues. CDR3 bases: TGTGCCAGTAGTGGACTAGCGGGGCTCACCGGGGAGCTGTTTTTT. It is translated as CASSGLAGLTGELFF.

This chain links TRBV5-1 with TRBJ2-1, with 10 bases matching TRBD2. V lost 0 bases, J lost 0 bases, and 18 bases stayed unmatched. Germline CDR1 is SGHRS and CDR2 is YFSETQ. The CDR3 length is 22 residues. CDR3 amino acids: CASSLASGRAVVSGSSYNEQFF. CDR3 sequence (DNA): TGCGCCAGCAGCTTGGCCAGCGGGAGGGCCGTGGTTTCCGGTAGCTCCTACAATGAGCAGTTCTTC.

This clone was detected a few times. The chain combines TRBV6-6 with TRBJ2-5; no definite D call. The CDR3 extends over 13 amino acids. Germline V gene sequence: CDR1 MNHNY, CDR2 SVGAGI (reference sequence). The germline V and J ends were trimmed by 0 bases and 6 bases, with 8 bases remaining between them. The CDR3 loop reads CASSYSISQTQYF. CDR3 sequence (DNA): TGTGCCAGCAGTTACTCGATATCGCAGACCCAGTACTTC.

V is TRBV6-1 and J is TRBJ2-5; 14 nucleotides line up with TRBD2. V was pared by 4 bases and J by 4 bases, with 2 bases of the junction left unmatched. The CDR3 has 15 amino acids. Germline V gene sequence: CDR1 MNHNS, CDR2 SASEGT. This CDR3 reads CASSGLAGGPETQYF. The CDR3 coding sequence is TGTGCCAGCAGTGGACTAGCGGGAGGGCCAGAGACCCAGTACTTC.

J is TRBJ2-2 and V is TRBV9; no definite D call. V was shortened by 3 bases and J by 3 bases, with 12 bases between the two germline ends. The CDR3 is made up of 15 amino acids. Germline V gives CDR1 SGDLS, CDR2 YYNGEE. CDR3 loop: CASSALVADTGELFF. As DNA, the CDR3 is TGTGCCAGCAGCGCCCTGGTGGCGGACACCGGGGAGCTGTTTTTT.

This CDR3 is CASSGRLGEAFF. CDR3 nucleotide sequence: TGTGCCAGTTCTGGGCGATTGGGTGAAGCTTTCTTT. This chain uses TRBV19 with TRBJ1-1; the D is unclear. V lost 8 bases and J 7 bases, leaving 14 bases between the germline ends. Germline CDR1 LNHDA, CDR2 SQIVND (reference sequence). The CDR3 covers 12 residues. The variable domain in full, completed from reference TRBV19 and TRBJ1-1, reads DGGITQSPKYLFRKEGQNVTLSCEQNLNHDAMYWYRQDPGQGLRLIYYSQIVNDFQKGDIAEGYSVSREKKESFPLTVTSAQKNPTAFYLCASSGRLGEAFFGQGTRLTVV.

The chain is built from TRBV4-2 and TRBJ2-5, with a tentative D call TRBD1 (5 bases). The J call may be mistaken, given a closer DNA end match to TRBJ2-7. The CDR3 consists of 16 residues. Germline CDR1 and CDR2: LGHNA and YNFKEQ. In DNA form, the CDR3 reads TGTGCCAGCAGCCAACGTCGGCAGGGCGAATCCTACGAGCAGTACTTC. It is translated as CASSQRRQGESYEQYF.